A single sample is the source of the 3 T cell receptor beta chains below, sequenced in a study of cytomegalovirus exposure and HLA in healthy donors. Primers included in the PCR were 60 Vbeta and 13 Jbeta primers. The repertoire was sequenced with immunoSEQ multiplex PCR; TCRdb's copy has only in-frame clones and lacks some. The listing contains 120,000 to 150,000 clones. The sequencing sample was made of PBMCs. The source of these receptors is a woman aged 18-29 years in good health and CMV-seronegative.

The rearrangement uses TRBV7-6 and TRBJ2-3; D uncertain. Germline V lookup: CDR1 SGHVS, CDR2 FNYEAQ. The V gene lost 5 bases and the J gene lost 4 bases, with 7 bases spanning the gap. This CDR3 comprises 12 residues. The CDR3 region is CASSPNSDTQYF. The CDR3, as DNA: TGTGCCAGCAGCCCTAACTCAGATACGCAGTATTTT.

This chain uses TRBV4-3 with TRBJ2-1, with TRBD2 matching 9 bases. V was pared by 2 bases and J by 8 bases, with 10 bases of the junction left unmatched. Germline lookup yields CDR1 LGHNA and CDR2 YSLEER. The CDR3 covers 16 residues. Here the CDR3 reads CASSQLSGSTPHEQFF. Here the CDR3 DNA reads TGCGCCAGCAGCCAACTTAGCGGGAGCACCCCCCATGAGCAGTTCTTC.

This CDR3 is CASSDLGQMSSYEQYV. The CDR3, as DNA: TGCGCCAGCAGTGATTTGGGACAGATGAGCTCCTACGAGCAGTACGTC. The J gene is TRBJ2-7, the V gene TRBV10-2, with 7 bases aligning to TRBD1. CDR1 is WSHSY, CDR2 SAAADI, per germline. The CDR3 spans 16 residues. V lost 3 bases and J lost 0; bases outside the gene matches: 8.